A single sample is the source of the 2 T cell receptor beta chains below, sequenced in a study of blood T cells in healthy people across ages. The use of a sample-barcoded 5' primer and a J-beta primer mix characterized a second PCR of about 6 to 12 cycles. TCRdb fed the 5' RACE reads into MiXCR, producing one record per CDR3 protein. The sample has hundreds of thousands of distinct CDR3 sequences, approximately 30% seen once. Source material: blood. All receptors derive from a woman over 75 in good health.

Note on this clonotype: A much larger clone sits a single nucleotide away, making a read error possible. This chain joins TRBV5-6 and TRBJ2-7; TRBD1 matches at 9 bases. V lost 4 bases, J lost 13 bases, and 12 bases stayed unmatched. The CDR3 runs to 13 residues. CDR1 and CDR2 from the germline V gene are SGHDT and YYEEEE. The CDR3 loop is CASSEDRGETHYF. The CDR3 bases are TGTGCCAGCAGCGAGGACAGGGGAGAGACCCATTACTTC. The complete variable domain, with remaining parts taken from reference TRBV5-6 and TRBJ2-7, reads DAGVTQSPTHLIKTRGQQVTLRCSPKSGHDTVSWYQQALGQGPQFIFQYYEEEERQRGNFPDRFSGHQFPNYSSELNVNALLLGDSALYLCASSEDRGETHYFGPGTRLTVT.

This clonotype has at least ten counts. This may be a read error, as it is one base from a much larger clone. The V call is TRBV5-1, the J call TRBJ2-7; D is uncertain. Per the germline V gene, CDR1 is SGHRS and CDR2 is YFSETQ. The CDR3 sequence is 12 residues long. The V and J ends lost 1 base and 7 bases respectively, with 9 bases between them. In DNA, the CDR3 is TGCGCCAGCAGCTTGCGGGTCAATGAGCAGTACTTC. Encoded protein: CASSLRVNEQYF.